The 4 T cell receptor beta chains listed next were all sequenced from one sample in a study of CD8+ T cells in alopecia areata. Sequencing templates came from extracted RNA that was reverse transcribed into cDNA. The assay was immunoSEQ multiplex PCR, and TCRdb's table has in-frame clones only and misses some. The sample contains more than 95,000 clones, roughly half of which appear only once. Source material: CD4+ T cells sorted from blood. The source of these receptors is a human donor in good health.

The V and J genes are TRBV2 and TRBJ2-3, with D unclear. V was trimmed by 3 bases and J by 6 bases, leaving 10 bases between them. This CDR3 has 13 residues. Germline V gene lookup returns CDR1 SNHLY and CDR2 FYNNEI. CDR3 DNA sequence: TGTGCCAGCAGTGACCAGGACGCCGATACGCAGTATTTT. Amino acid sequence: CASSDQDADTQYF. Complete variable domain (other parts from reference TRBV2 and TRBJ2-3): EPEVTQTPSHQVTQMGQEVILRCVPISNHLYFYWYRQILGQKVEFLVSFYNNEISEKSEIFDDQFSVERPDGSNFTLKIRSTKLEDSAMYFCASSDQDADTQYFGPGTRLTVL.

This clone has only a few counts. V and J are TRBV7-2 and TRBJ2-2; D unresolved. Germline values: CDR1 SGHTA, CDR2 FQGNSA. The V and J ends lost 2 bases and 1 base respectively, with 8 bases between them. The CDR3 is 15 residues long. CDR3: CASSLNWGNTGELFF. In nucleotides, the CDR3 is TGTGCCAGCAGCTTAAACTGGGGGAACACCGGGGAGCTGTTTTTT.

J is TRBJ2-5 and V is TRBV7-2, with TRBD2 identical over 10 bases. Trimming took 5 bases from V and 2 from J; bases not matched to a gene: 2. Germline V gene lookup returns CDR1 SGHTA and CDR2 FQGNSA. The CDR3 runs 14 residues. The CDR3 nucleotides are TGTGCCAGCAGCCCGGGACTAGCGCAAGAGACCCAGTACTTC. Its protein product is CASSPGLAQETQYF.

This clone turned up a few times. The chain joins TRBV7-9 to TRBJ2-5, with D unclear. Germline CDR1 is SEHNR and CDR2 is FQNEAQ (reference sequence). V lost 5 bases, J lost 3 bases, and 13 bases lay in between. The CDR3 sequence is 14 residues long. In DNA form, the CDR3 reads TGTGCCAGCAGCCCCTCCTCTGGGAAAGAGACCCAGTACTTC. It encodes CASSPSSGKETQYF. Variable domain in full (rest from reference TRBV7-9 and TRBJ2-5): DTGVSQNPRHKITKRGQNVTFRCDPISEHNRLYWYRQTLGQGPEFLTYFQNEAQLEKSRLLSDRFSAERPKGSFSTLEIQRTEQGDSAMYLCASSPSSGKETQYFGPGTRLLVL.